This T cell receptor beta chain came from a study of OX40 agonist ivuxolimab in advanced cancers. A history of autoimmune disease or systemic immunosuppression excluded patients. Regarding this clone: Its target is unknown.

Study-wide results and limits: Among patients with partial responses at 0.1-3.0 mg/kg, clonal expansion was among the lowest. A proportion of nonresponders additionally exhibited low normalized T-cell clonal expansion.

Between the trimmed V and J ends, which lost 0 bases and 3 bases, there was a span of 12 bases. In germline, CDR1 is ENHRY, CDR2 SYGVKD. This CDR3 spans 15 amino acids. Clones were sequenced by immunoSEQ multiplex PCR, and TCRdb holds only the in-frame ones, with some missing. The table has about 80,000 clones, about 92% seen once. The chain couples TRBV10-3 to TRBJ2-7; a possible D gene is TRBD1 (6 bases). The receptor comes from an adult with an advanced solid tumor such as melanoma, head and neck, liver or kidney cancer. Here the sequenced sample was CD4+ or CD8+ T cells sorted from blood, taken in a trial of the OX40 agonist ivuxolimab. CDR3 loop: CAISESRTANYEQYF. The CDR3 DNA reads TGTGCCATCAGTGAGTCGAGGACAGCTAACTACGAGCAGTACTTC.